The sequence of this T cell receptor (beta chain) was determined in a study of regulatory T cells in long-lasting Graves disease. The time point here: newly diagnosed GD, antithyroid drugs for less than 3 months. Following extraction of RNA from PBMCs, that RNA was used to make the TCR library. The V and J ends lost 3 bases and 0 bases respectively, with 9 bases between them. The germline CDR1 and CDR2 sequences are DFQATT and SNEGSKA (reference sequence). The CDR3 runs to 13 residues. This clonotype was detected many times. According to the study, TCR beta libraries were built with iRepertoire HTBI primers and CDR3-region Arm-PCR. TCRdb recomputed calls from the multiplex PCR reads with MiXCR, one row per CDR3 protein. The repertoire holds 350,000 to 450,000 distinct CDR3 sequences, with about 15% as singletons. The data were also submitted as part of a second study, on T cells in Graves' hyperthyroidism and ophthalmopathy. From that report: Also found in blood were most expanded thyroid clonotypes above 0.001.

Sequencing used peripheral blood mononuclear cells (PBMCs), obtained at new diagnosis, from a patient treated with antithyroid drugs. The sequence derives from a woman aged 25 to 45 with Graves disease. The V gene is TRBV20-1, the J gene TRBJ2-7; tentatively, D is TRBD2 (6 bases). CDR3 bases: TGCAGTGCTAGGGACGGGAGCTCCTACGAGCAGTACTTC. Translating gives CSARDGSSYEQYF.